This T cell receptor beta chain derives from a study of vaccination effects on CD4 cells after COVID-19. This table comes from immunoSEQ multiplex PCR, and its TCRdb copy is limited to in-frame clones, with some not included. Counted here are about 47,000 clones, 76% occurring once; the ten biggest clones make up about 10%. Of note for this clone: The antigen is unknown.

From germline, CDR1 is LGHDT and CDR2 YNNKEL (reference sequence). Deletions cut 6 bases from V and 11 bases from J, with 17 bases between. This CDR3 spans 12 amino acids. CD4+ T cell isolation took place after 10 days of culture. The TCR sequence derives from a human donor who had a prior SARS-CoV-2 infection. This specimen consisted of CD4+ T cells from PBMCs cultured without peptide, obtained before COVID-19 vaccination. This chain uses TRBV3-1 (or the pseudogene TRBV3-2) with TRBJ2-7; D might be TRBD1 or TRBD2, each matching 6 bases. The chain's CDR3 is CASSWGAGRKYF. In DNA, the CDR3 is TGTGCCAGCAGTTGGGGGGCAGGGAGGAAGTACTTC.